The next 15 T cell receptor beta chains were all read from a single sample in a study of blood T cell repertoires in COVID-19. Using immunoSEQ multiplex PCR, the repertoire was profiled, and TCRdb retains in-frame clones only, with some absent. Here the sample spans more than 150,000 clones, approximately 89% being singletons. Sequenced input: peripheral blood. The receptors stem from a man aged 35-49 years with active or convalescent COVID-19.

Here the CDR3 DNA reads TGTGCCAGTACACCCGGGACTAGCGGGGCGGGATCCTACAATGAGCAGTTCTTC. Translating it yields CASTPGTSGAGSYNEQFF. V is TRBV19 and J is TRBJ2-1; 13 positions agree with TRBD2. The CDR3 loop spans 18 amino acids. J was trimmed by 1 base and V by 7 bases; bases with no gene match: 10. From germline, CDR1 is LNHDA and CDR2 SQIVND (reference sequence).

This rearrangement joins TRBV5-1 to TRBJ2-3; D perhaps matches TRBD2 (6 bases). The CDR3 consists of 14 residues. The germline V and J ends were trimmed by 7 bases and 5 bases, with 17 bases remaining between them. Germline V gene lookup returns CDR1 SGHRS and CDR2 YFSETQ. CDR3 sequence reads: CASGYGTGEDTQYF. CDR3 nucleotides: TGCGCCAGCGGCTATGGGACGGGGGAAGATACGCAGTATTTT.

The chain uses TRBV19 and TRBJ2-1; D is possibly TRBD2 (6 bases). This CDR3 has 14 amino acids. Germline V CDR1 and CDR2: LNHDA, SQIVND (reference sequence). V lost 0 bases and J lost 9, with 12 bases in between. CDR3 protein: CASSIDRWRGEQFF. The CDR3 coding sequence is TGTGCCAGTAGTATAGACAGGTGGCGGGGTGAGCAGTTCTTC.

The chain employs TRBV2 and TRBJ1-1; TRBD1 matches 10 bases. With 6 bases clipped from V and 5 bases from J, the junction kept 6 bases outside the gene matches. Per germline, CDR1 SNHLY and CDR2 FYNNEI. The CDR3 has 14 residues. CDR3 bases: TGTGCCAGCAGGCCGACAGGGGGCTTAACTGAAGCTTTCTTT. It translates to CASRPTGGLTEAFF.

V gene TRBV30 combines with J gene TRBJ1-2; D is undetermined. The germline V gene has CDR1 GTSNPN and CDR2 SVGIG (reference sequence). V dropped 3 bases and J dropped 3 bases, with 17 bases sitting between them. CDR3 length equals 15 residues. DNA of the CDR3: TGTGCCTGGAGCCTATCCTTGAGCGGTGACTATGGCTACACCTTC. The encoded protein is CAWSLSLSGDYGYTF.

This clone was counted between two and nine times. CDR3 nucleotides: TGCAGTGCTGCAGCTAACTATGGCTACACCTTC. Its translation is CSAAANYGYTF. This chain connects TRBV20-1 to TRBJ1-2; no firm D call. With 5 bases removed from V and 0 bases from J, the gap between germline ends came to 4 bases. The CDR3 consists of 11 residues. Germline V gene data show CDR1 as DFQATT and CDR2 as SNEGSKA (reference sequence).

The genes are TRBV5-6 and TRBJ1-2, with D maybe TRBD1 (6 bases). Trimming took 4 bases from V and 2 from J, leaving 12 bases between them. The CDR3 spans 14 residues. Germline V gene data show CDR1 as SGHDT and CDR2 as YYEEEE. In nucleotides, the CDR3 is TGTGCCAGCAGCCTACAGGGACGGAACTATGGCTACACCTTC. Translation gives CASSLQGRNYGYTF.

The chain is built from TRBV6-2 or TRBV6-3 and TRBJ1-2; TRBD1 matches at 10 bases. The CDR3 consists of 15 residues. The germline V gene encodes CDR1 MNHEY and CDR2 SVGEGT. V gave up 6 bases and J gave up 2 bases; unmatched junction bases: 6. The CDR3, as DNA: TGTGCCAGCAGCATTATGGGACAGGGGAACTATGGCTACACCTTC. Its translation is CASSIMGQGNYGYTF.

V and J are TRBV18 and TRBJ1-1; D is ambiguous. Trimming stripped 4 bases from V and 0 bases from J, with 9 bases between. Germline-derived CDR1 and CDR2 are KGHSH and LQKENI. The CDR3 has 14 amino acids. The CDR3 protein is CASSLGAVNTEAFF. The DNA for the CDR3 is TGTGCCAGCTCACTCGGAGCGGTGAACACTGAAGCTTTCTTT. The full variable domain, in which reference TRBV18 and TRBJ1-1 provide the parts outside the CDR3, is NAGVMQNPRHLVRRRGQEARLRCSPMKGHSHVYWYRQLPEEGLKFMVYLQKENIIDESGMPKERFSAEFPKEGPSILRIQQVVRGDSAAYFCASSLGAVNTEAFFGQGTRLTVV.

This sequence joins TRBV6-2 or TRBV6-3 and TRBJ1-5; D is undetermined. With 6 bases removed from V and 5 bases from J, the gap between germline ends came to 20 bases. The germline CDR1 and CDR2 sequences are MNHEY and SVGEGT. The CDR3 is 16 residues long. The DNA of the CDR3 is TGTGCCAGCAGCTTATTACAAGGGAAACTAGATCAGCCCCAGCATTTT. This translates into CASSLLQGKLDQPQHF.

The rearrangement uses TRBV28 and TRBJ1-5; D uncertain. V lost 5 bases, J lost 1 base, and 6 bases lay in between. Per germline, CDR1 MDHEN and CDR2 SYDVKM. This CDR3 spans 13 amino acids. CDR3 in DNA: TGTGCCAGCAGTCCCCCGAGCAATCAGCCCCAGCATTTT. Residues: CASSPPSNQPQHF.

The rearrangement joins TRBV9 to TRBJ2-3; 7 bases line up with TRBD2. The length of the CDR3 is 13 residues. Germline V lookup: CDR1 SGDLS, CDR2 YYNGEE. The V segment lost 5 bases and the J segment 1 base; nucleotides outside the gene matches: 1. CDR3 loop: CASSRGGTDTQYF. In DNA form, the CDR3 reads TGTGCCAGCAGTCGGGGGGGCACAGATACGCAGTATTTT.

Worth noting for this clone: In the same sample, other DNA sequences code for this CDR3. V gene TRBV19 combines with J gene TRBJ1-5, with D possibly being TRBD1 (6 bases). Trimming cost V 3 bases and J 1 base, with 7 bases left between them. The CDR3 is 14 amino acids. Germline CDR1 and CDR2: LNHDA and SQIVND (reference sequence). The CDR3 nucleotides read TGTGCCAGTAGTATTCAGGGGAGCAATCAGCCCCAGCATTTT. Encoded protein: CASSIQGSNQPQHF. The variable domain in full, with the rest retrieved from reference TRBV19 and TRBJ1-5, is DGGITQSPKYLFRKEGQNVTLSCEQNLNHDAMYWYRQDPGQGLRLIYYSQIVNDFQKGDIAEGYSVSREKKESFPLTVTSAQKNPTAFYLCASSIQGSNQPQHFGDGTRLSIL.

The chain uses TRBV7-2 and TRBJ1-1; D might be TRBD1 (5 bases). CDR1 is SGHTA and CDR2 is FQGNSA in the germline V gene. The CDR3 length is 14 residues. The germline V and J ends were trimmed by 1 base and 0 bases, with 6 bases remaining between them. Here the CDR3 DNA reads TGTGCCAGCAGCTTAGGACAGTTGAACACTGAAGCTTTCTTT. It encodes CASSLGQLNTEAFF.

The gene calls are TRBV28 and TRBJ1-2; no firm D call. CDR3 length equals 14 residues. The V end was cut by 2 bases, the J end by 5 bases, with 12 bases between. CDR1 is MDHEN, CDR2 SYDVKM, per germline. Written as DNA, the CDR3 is TGTGCCAGCAGTTTAAAGCGGGCAGCTTATGGCTACACCTTC. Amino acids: CASSLKRAAYGYTF.